This T cell receptor (beta chain) was retrieved from a study of shared clonotypes between healthy human individuals. The naive CD8 population came from CD45RO-negative cells selected for CCR7, without terminally differentiated effector memory CD45RA+ cells. CDR3 length equals 15 residues. Germline V lookup: CDR1 MNHEY, CDR2 SVGAGI. The V segment lost 2 bases and the J segment 8 bases; nucleotides outside the gene matches: 9. TCRdb's table, derived via immunoSEQ multiplex PCR, lists solely in-frame clones and lacks some. This table has some 2.1 million clones, about 95% appearing once. V is TRBV6-5 and J is TRBJ2-1; 7 bases line up with TRBD2. The source of this sequence is a man younger than 30 in good health. The sequenced sample was naive CD8+ T cells sorted from blood. CDR3 bases: TGTGCCAGCAGTTACGGGCGGGAGAGGGTCTATGAGCAGTTCTTC. Translated, it gives CASSYGRERVYEQFF.